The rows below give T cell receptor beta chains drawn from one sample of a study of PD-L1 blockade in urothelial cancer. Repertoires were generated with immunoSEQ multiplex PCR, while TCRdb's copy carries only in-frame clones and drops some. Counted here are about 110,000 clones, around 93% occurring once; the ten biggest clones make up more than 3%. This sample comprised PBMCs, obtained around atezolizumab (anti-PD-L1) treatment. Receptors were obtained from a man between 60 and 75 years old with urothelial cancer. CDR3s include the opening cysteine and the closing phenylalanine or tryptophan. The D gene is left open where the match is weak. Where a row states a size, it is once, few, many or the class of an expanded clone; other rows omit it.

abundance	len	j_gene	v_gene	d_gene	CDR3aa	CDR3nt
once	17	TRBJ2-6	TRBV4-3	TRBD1	CASSQDIGGAGANVLTF	TGCGCCAGCAGCCAAGATATAGGGGGCGCTGGGGCCAACGTCCTGACTTTC
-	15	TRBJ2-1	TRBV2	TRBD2	CASSATASGRNEQFF	TGTGCCAGCAGTGCCACGGCTAGCGGGAGAAATGAGCAGTTCTTC
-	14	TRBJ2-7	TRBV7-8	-	CASSPSRPPYEQYF	TGTGCCAGCAGCCCAAGCAGGCCCCCCTACGAGCAGTACTTC
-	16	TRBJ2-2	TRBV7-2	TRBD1	CASSLMGQGISGELFF	TGTGCCAGCAGCTTAATGGGACAGGGGATCTCCGGGGAGCTGTTTTTT
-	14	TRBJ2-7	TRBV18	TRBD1	CASSQGTASYEQYF	TGTGCCAGCTCACAGGGGACAGCCTCCTACGAGCAGTACTTC
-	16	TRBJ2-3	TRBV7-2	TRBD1	CASRRFPGQGTDTQYF	TGTGCCAGCAGAAGATTTCCGGGACAGGGTACAGATACGCAGTATTTT
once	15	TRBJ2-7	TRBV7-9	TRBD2	CASRDTSGRVGEQYF	TGTGCCAGCAGGGATACTAGCGGGAGGGTTGGAGAGCAGTACTTC
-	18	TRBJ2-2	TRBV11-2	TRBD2	CASSFLSGGAGLTGELFF	TGTGCCAGCAGCTTCCTTAGCGGGGGGGCCGGTCTGACCGGGGAGCTGTTTTTT
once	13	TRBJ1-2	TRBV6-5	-	CASSYRANYGYTF	TGTGCCAGCAGTTACCGCGCTAACTATGGCTACACCTTC
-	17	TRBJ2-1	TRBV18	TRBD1	CASSPPGQGRLGNEQFF	TGTGCCAGCTCACCCCCGGGACAGGGGCGTCTCGGAAATGAGCAGTTCTTC
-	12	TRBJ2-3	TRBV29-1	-	CSVVGGTDTQYF	TGCAGCGTGGTCGGAGGCACAGATACGCAGTATTTT
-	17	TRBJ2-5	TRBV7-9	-	CASSLLRGAQGRETQYF	TGTGCCAGCAGCTTATTACGGGGGGCCCAGGGGAGAGAGACCCAGTACTTC
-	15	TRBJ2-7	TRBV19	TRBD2	CASSNGVSGGYEQYF	TGTGCCAGTAGTAACGGGGTGTCGGGGGGTTACGAGCAGTACTTC
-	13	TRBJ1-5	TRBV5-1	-	CASSPGQNQPQHF	TGCGCCAGCAGCCCAGGGCAGAATCAGCCCCAGCATTTT
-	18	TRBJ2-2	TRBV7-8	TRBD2	CASSSHGTSGTDTGELFF	TGTGCCAGCAGCTCACACGGGACTAGCGGGACGGACACCGGGGAGCTGTTTTTT
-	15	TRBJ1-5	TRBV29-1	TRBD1	CSVEGGTGGNQPQHF	TGCAGCGTTGAAGGGGGGACAGGAGGCAATCAGCCCCAGCATTTT
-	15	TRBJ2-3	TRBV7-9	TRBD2	CASSLGGLAADTQYF	TGTGCCAGCAGCTTAGGGGGACTAGCGGCCGATACGCAGTATTTT
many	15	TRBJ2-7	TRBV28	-	CASSRRGRVGYEQYF	TGTGCCAGCAGCCGTAGGGGCAGGGTTGGCTACGAGCAGTACTTC
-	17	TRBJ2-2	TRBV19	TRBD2	CASRTRSGGTNTGELFF	TGTGCCAGTAGGACCAGAAGCGGGGGGACGAACACCGGGGAGCTGTTTTTT
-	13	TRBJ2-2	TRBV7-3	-	CASSFGSTGELFF	TGTGCCAGCAGCTTCGGGAGCACCGGGGAGCTGTTTTTT
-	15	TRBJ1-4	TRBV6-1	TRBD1	CASIRTGGLSEKLFF	TGTGCCAGCATCCGGACAGGGGGCCTTAGTGAAAAACTGTTTTTT
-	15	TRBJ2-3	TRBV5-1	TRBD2	CASSPAAGGGYTQYF	TGCGCCAGCAGCCCCGCGGCGGGAGGGGGCTATACGCAGTATTTT
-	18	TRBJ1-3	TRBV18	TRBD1	CASSPRGADSIPGNTIYF	TGTGCCAGCTCACCCAGGGGGGCAGACTCCATACCCGGAAACACCATATATTTT
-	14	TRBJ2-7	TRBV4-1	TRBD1	CASSGTGSVLEQYF	TGCGCCAGCAGCGGGACAGGGTCCGTCCTCGAGCAGTACTTC
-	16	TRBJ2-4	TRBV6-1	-	CASSVDDRIAKNIQYF	TGTGCCAGCAGTGTTGACGACAGAATAGCCAAAAACATTCAGTACTTC
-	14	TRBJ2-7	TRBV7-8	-	CASSLEAGTYEQYF	TGTGCCAGCAGCTTAGAGGCCGGGACCTACGAGCAGTACTTC
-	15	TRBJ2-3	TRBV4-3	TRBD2	CASSQITSGTDTQYF	TGCGCCAGCAGCCAAATTACTAGCGGCACAGATACGCAGTATTTT
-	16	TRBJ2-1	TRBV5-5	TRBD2	CASSVGSGATYNEQFF	TGTGCCAGCAGCGTCGGGAGCGGGGCTACGTACAATGAGCAGTTCTTC
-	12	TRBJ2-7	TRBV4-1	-	CASSQESDEQYF	TGCGCCAGCAGCCAAGAGTCAGACGAGCAGTACTTC
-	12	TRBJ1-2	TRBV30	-	CAWRPSWRGYTF	TGTGCCTGGAGGCCGTCCTGGAGGGGCTACACCTTC
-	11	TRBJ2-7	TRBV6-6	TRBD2	CAAGETYEQYF	TGTGCAGCGGGGGAAACCTACGAGCAGTACTTC
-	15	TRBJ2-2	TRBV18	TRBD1	CASSLDRVETGELFF	TGTGCCAGCTCGCTGGACAGGGTGGAAACCGGGGAGCTGTTTTTT
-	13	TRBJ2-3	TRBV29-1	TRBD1	CSSGTASTDTQYF	TGCAGCTCTGGGACAGCTAGCACAGATACGCAGTATTTT
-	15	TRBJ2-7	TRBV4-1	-	CASSQAPGKVYEQYF	TGCGCCAGCAGCCAAGCCCCGGGGAAGGTCTACGAGCAGTACTTC
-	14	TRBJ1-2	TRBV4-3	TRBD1	CASSHPDRASGYTF	TGCGCCAGCAGCCATCCGGACAGGGCCAGTGGCTACACCTTC
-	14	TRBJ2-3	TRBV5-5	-	CASSRGAGSNTQYF	TGTGCCAGCAGCCGGGGGGCGGGGAGTAATACGCAGTATTTT